The rows below give T cell receptor beta chains drawn from one sample of a study of CD8+CD57+ T cells in acquired aplastic anemia. TCRdb fed the reads into MiXCR, producing one record per CDR3 protein. The sample holds 400,000 to 600,000 distinct CDR3 sequences; under 40% are singletons and the top ten take 0.7% to 1%. Sample: sorted CD4+, CD8+, or CD8+CD57+ T cells (not recorded which) from PBMCs. Every receptor here comes from a human donor with aplastic anemia. The CDR3 runs from the conserved cysteine through the conserved F or W. The order of the fields is clone size, J gene, D gene, V gene, CDR3 DNA, CDR3 protein. The D gene is left open where the match is weak. A clone size is listed for some rows: how often the clone was seen (once, few, many), or a class if it is expanded.

size: few
J: TRBJ2-1
D: TRBD2
V: TRBV24-1
DNA: TGTGCCACCAGTCGGACTAGCGGGAGGGGAGGTGATGAGCAGTTCTTC
CDR3: CATSRTSGRGGDEQFF

size: NA
J: TRBJ1-4
D: NA
V: TRBV5-1
DNA: TGCGCCAGCGGACTCAGGGGATCTAATGAAAAACTGTTTTTT
CDR3: CASGLRGSNEKLFF

size: many
J: TRBJ2-3
D: TRBD2
V: TRBV7-3
DNA: TGTGCCAGCAGCTTTGACGGGGGGGTTAGAGATACGCAGTATTTT
CDR3: CASSFDGGVRDTQYF

size: many
J: TRBJ2-3
D: NA
V: TRBV10-3
DNA: TGTGCCATCAGCCCCGGCACGGAACCCACAGATACGCAGTATTTT
CDR3: CAISPGTEPTDTQYF

size: once
J: TRBJ2-5
D: NA
V: TRBV6-1
DNA: TGTGCCAGCAGTGAAAACAGGGTTCAAGAGACCCAGTACTTC
CDR3: CASSENRVQETQYF

size: many
J: TRBJ1-2
D: NA
V: TRBV4-3
DNA: TGCGCCAGCAGCCAAGGGACAGCATATGGCTACACCTTC
CDR3: CASSQGTAYGYTF

size: few
J: TRBJ2-2
D: TRBD1
V: TRBV5-1
DNA: TGCGCCACTGCGAGACAGGGGGCGAACACCGGGGAGCTGTTTTTT
CDR3: CATARQGANTGELFF

size: many
J: TRBJ2-5
D: TRBD2
V: TRBV2
DNA: TGTGCCAGCAGTGACCGGGAGGGGGAGACCCAGTACTTC
CDR3: CASSDREGETQYF

size: many
J: TRBJ1-1
D: NA
V: TRBV11-2
DNA: TGTGCCAGCAGCTTTATTCACAGGGTGGGAATGGACACTGAAGCTTTCTTT
CDR3: CASSFIHRVGMDTEAFF

size: many
J: TRBJ2-1
D: TRBD2
V: TRBV10-3
DNA: TGTGCCATCAGTGAGTCCTCCCGGACTAGCGCCCCTCCGCAGTTCTTC
CDR3: CAISESSRTSAPPQFF

size: NA
J: TRBJ2-1
D: NA
V: TRBV25-1
DNA: TGTGCCAGCAGTGAACTTTTATCAGGGGACTACACTGAGCAGTTCTTC
CDR3: CASSELLSGDYTEQFF

size: few
J: TRBJ1-1
D: NA
V: TRBV6-2/TRBV6-3
DNA: TGTGCCAGCACAGGTCGCGTGTTAAGAGGTCCTGAAGCTTTCTTT
CDR3: CASTGRVLRGPEAFF

size: once
J: TRBJ2-5
D: NA
V: TRBV7-6
DNA: TGTGCCAGCAGCACCAACGGCGGGGAGACCCAGTACTTC
CDR3: CASSTNGGETQYF

size: many
J: TRBJ2-7
D: TRBD1
V: TRBV6-1
DNA: TGTGCCAGCAGAACCGACAGGGCCTACGAGCAGTACTTC
CDR3: CASRTDRAYEQYF

size: NA
J: TRBJ1-1
D: TRBD1
V: TRBV5-6
DNA: TGTGCCAGCAGCCAGACAGGGATCAACACTGAAGCTTTCTTT
CDR3: CASSQTGINTEAFF

size: NA
J: TRBJ1-4
D: NA
V: TRBV28
DNA: TGTGCCAGCAGAACAGGGTGGGAAAAACTGTTTTTT
CDR3: CASRTGWEKLFF

size: many
J: TRBJ1-1
D: TRBD1
V: TRBV9
DNA: TGTGCCAGCAGCGTAGCCTCACAGGGGATGGATGCTTTCTTT
CDR3: CASSVASQGMDAFF

size: NA
J: TRBJ1-2
D: NA
V: TRBV12-3/TRBV12-4
DNA: TGTGCCAGCAGTCTTCATCAACAGGCTAACTATGGCTACACCTTC
CDR3: CASSLHQQANYGYTF

size: NA
J: TRBJ1-3
D: TRBD1
V: TRBV13
DNA: TGTGCCAGCAGCCCGGAAGGACAGGGAGATGGAAACACCATATATTTT
CDR3: CASSPEGQGDGNTIYF